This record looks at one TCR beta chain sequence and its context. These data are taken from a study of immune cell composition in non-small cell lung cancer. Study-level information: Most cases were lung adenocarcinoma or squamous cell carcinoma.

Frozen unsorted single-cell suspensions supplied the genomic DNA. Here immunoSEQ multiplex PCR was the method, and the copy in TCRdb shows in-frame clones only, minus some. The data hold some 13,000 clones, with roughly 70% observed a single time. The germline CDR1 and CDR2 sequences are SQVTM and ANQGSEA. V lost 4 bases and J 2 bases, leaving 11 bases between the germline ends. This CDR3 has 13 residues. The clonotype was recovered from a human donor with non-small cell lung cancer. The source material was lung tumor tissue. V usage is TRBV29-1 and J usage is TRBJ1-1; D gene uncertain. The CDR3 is CSVGRELNTEAFF. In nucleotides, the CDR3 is TGCAGCGTTGGTAGGGAGCTAAACACTGAAGCTTTCTTT.